Below, 11 T cell receptor beta chains from the same sample are listed, as sequenced in a study of neurological immune-mediated disorders. TCRdb passed the 5' RACE reads through MiXCR, listing each CDR3 protein once. The table lists 45,000 to 65,000 distinct CDR3 sequences, about 3.5% of them singletons. Material: PBMCs. The receptors shown here come from a man aged 40-49 years with multiple sclerosis.

The CDR3 nucleotides read TGTGCCAGCAGTTGGACAGGGGGTTATGAAAACTATGGCTACACCTTC. This sequence encodes CASSWTGGYENYGYTF. This sequence joins TRBV6-6 and TRBJ1-2; 10 bases agree with TRBD1. The CDR3 has 16 residues. Germline V lookup: CDR1 MNHNY, CDR2 SVGAGI (reference sequence). V lost 4 bases and J lost 2; bases outside the gene matches: 7.

There are many counts of this clonotype. V usage is TRBV24-1 and J usage is TRBJ2-7, with D possibly being TRBD1 or TRBD2 (6 bases each). Germline V lookup: CDR1 KGHDR, CDR2 SFDVKD. With 8 bases removed from V and 5 bases from J, the gap between germline ends came to 15 bases. This CDR3 spans 13 amino acids. CDR3 in DNA: TGTGCCACCAAGGACGACGGGGGCGACGAGCAGTACTTC. It translates to CATKDDGGDEQYF.

This clonotype has at least ten counts. The junction departs from germline at one end; a sequencing error may be responsible. The genes are TRBV20-1 and TRBJ1-5; the D is unclear. There are 13 residues in the CDR3. Germline CDR1 DFQATT, CDR2 SNEGSKA (reference sequence). DNA for the CDR3: TGCAGTGCTAGAGAAATGGGAAATCAGCCCCAGAATTTT. As protein: CSAREMGNQPQNF.

This clonotype was recorded many times. This chain connects TRBV20-1 to TRBJ2-1; D possibly corresponds to TRBD2 (5 bases). Between the trimmed V and J ends, which lost 6 bases and 7 bases, there was a span of 16 bases. From germline, CDR1 is DFQATT and CDR2 SNEGSKA (reference sequence). The CDR3 sequence is 13 residues long. For the CDR3, the DNA is TGCAGTGCGAGCGGCGAGGCGGTGAATGAGCAGTTCTTC. It is translated as CSASGEAVNEQFF.

This clonotype was counted ten times or more. The CDR3 sequence is CASSQDGQQGGYTF. The DNA for the CDR3 is TGCGCCAGCAGCCAAGATGGGCAGCAAGGAGGCTACACCTTC. This sequence joins TRBV4-1 and TRBJ1-2; D is ambiguous. CDR3 length: 14 amino acids. CDR1 is MGHRA and CDR2 is YSYEKL in the germline V gene. V was clipped by 0 bases and J by 8 bases, with 13 bases between them.

The V and J genes are TRBV20-1 and TRBJ2-7; D gene uncertain. The CDR3 has 11 residues. V was trimmed by 4 bases and J by 2 bases, leaving 6 bases between them. The germline V gene encodes CDR1 DFQATT and CDR2 SNEGSKA (reference sequence). CDR3 protein: CSATKAYEQYF. The CDR3 nucleotides are TGCAGTGCTACTAAAGCCTACGAGCAGTACTTC.

This clonotype was counted many times. This chain uses TRBV7-3 with TRBJ2-7; no firm D call. With 5 bases removed from V and 7 bases from J, the gap between germline ends came to 15 bases. The CDR3 is 13 residues long. The germline CDR1 and CDR2 sequences are SGHTA and FQGTGA. CDR3 region: CASSPEVAEEQYF. The CDR3 region has the DNA TGTGCCAGCAGCCCCGAGGTGGCGGAAGAGCAGTACTTC.

The chain is built from TRBV4-2 and TRBJ2-1; D is tentatively TRBD1 or TRBD2 (5 bases each). Germline V gene data show CDR1 as LGHNA and CDR2 as YNFKEQ. The CDR3 length is 15 residues. The germline V and J ends were trimmed by 1 base and 2 bases, with 9 bases remaining between them. CDR3 DNA: TGTGCCAGCAGCCAAGCGAGGGGAACCTACAATGAGCAGTTCTTC. This encodes CASSQARGTYNEQFF.

This clonotype was counted ten times or more. The CDR3 is CSARVAGGDSPLHF. DNA of the CDR3: TGCAGTGCTAGAGTGGCAGGGGGGGATTCACCCCTCCACTTT. J is TRBJ1-6 and V is TRBV20-1; 7 bases agree with TRBD1. The germline V gene encodes CDR1 DFQATT and CDR2 SNEGSKA (reference sequence). Germline trimming cut 1 base from V and 8 bases from J; bases unmatched to any gene: 5. This CDR3 spans 14 amino acids.

In this sample, this clonotype turned up many times. The chain links TRBV5-5 to TRBJ1-5, with D possibly TRBD1 on 5 matching bases. Germline CDR1 SGHKS, CDR2 YYEKEE (reference sequence). The CDR3 sequence is 16 residues long. V lost 4 bases, J lost 7 bases, and 21 bases lay in between. CDR3 DNA sequence: TGTGCCAGCAGCCCAATCGTCGAGGGACCCAGGCAGCCCCAGCATTTT. Its protein is CASSPIVEGPRQPQHF.

This clonotype was counted a few times. This may arise from a read error, as a much more abundant clone is one base away. This chain connects TRBV10-3 to TRBJ1-1; TRBD1 aligns across 9 bases. CDR1 and CDR2 (germline): ENHRY, SYGVKD. The V segment lost 6 bases and the J segment 4 bases; nucleotides outside the gene matches: 12. The CDR3 totals 16 residues. CDR3: CAISPDRGKRGTEAFF. CDR3 nucleotide sequence: TGTGCCATCAGCCCGGACAGGGGCAAACGGGGCACTGAAGCTTTCTTT.